What follows is one T cell receptor (beta chain) and its context. The data are from a study of control samples from healthy donors and cancer patients. Generated by immunoSEQ multiplex PCR, the TCRdb table keeps only in-frame clones and is missing some. There are tens of thousands of clones in the sample; roughly 80% occur only once, and around a fifth lies in the top ten. The specimen sequenced was blood. The sequence came from a man aged 25 to 45 in good health.

CDR3 nucleotide sequence: TGTGCTAGTGTTACCTGGGGGGATACGCAGTATTTT. It encodes CASVTWGDTQYF. The chain uses TRBV12-5 and TRBJ2-3, with D tentatively TRBD1 or TRBD2 (5 bases each). Trimming pared 7 bases from V and 6 bases from J, leaving 11 bases between. Germline-derived CDR1 and CDR2 are LGHNT and FRNRAP. The CDR3 runs 12 residues.